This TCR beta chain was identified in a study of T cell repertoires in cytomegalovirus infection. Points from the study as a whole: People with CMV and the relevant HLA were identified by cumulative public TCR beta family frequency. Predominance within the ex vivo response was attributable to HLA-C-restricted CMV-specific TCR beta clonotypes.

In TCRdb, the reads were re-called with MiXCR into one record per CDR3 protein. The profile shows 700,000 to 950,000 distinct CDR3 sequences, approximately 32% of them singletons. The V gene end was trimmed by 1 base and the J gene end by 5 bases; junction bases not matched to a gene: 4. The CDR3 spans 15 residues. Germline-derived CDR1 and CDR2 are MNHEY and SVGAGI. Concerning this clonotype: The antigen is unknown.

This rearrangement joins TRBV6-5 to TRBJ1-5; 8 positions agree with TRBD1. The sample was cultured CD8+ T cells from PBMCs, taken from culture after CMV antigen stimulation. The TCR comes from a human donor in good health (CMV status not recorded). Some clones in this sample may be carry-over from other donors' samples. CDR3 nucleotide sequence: TGTGCCAGCAGTTACTATTCAGGGGGCGATCAGCCCCAGCATTTT. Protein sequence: CASSYYSGGDQPQHF.